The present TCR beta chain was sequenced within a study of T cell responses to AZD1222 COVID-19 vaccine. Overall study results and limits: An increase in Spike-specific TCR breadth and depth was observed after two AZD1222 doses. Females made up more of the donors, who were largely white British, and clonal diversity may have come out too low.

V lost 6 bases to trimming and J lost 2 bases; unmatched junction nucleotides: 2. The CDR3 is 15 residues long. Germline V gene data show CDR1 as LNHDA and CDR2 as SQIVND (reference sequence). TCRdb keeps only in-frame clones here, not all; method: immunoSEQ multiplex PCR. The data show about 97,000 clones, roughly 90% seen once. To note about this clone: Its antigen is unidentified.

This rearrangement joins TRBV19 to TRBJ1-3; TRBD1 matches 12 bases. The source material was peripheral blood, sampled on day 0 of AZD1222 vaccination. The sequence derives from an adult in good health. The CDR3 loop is CASRGQGATGNTIYF. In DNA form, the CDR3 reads TGTGCCAGTAGGGGACAGGGGGCAACTGGAAACACCATATATTTT.